The present T cell receptor (beta chain) was sequenced within a study of shared clonotypes between healthy human individuals. The naive CD8 population came from CD45RO-negative cells selected for CCR7, without terminally differentiated effector memory CD45RA+ cells. Everyone who donated was a Caucasian adult who lived in Nashville, Tennessee. General study findings and limits: Some naive CD4 clonotypes, around 4.9%, turned up in common across several donors. Non-shared clonotypes displayed generation probabilities falling below those of clonotypes present in all four donors.

Per sorted-subset replicate PCR, input was 200 to 250 ng DNA, representing roughly 30,000 T cell genomes. The table came from immunoSEQ multiplex PCR; TCRdb's copy has only in-frame clones and leaves some out. Of more than 2 million clones in the sample, about 95% are singletons; the top ten hold 0.85% to 1.3%. This clone has only one observation. The antigen remains unidentified. This receptor was taken from a man between 18 and 29 years old in good health. The sequenced sample was naive CD8+ T cells sorted from blood.

CDR3 region: CASSEGQGAEAFF. CDR3 nucleotide sequence: TGTGCCAGCAGCGAGGGACAGGGGGCTGAAGCTTTCTTT. The chain couples TRBV6-1 to TRBJ1-1, with TRBD1 matching over 11 bases. The junction had 3 bases not matched to a gene; V was cut back by 6 bases and J by 6 bases. Germline V gene lookup returns CDR1 MNHNS and CDR2 SASEGT. This CDR3 spans 13 amino acids.